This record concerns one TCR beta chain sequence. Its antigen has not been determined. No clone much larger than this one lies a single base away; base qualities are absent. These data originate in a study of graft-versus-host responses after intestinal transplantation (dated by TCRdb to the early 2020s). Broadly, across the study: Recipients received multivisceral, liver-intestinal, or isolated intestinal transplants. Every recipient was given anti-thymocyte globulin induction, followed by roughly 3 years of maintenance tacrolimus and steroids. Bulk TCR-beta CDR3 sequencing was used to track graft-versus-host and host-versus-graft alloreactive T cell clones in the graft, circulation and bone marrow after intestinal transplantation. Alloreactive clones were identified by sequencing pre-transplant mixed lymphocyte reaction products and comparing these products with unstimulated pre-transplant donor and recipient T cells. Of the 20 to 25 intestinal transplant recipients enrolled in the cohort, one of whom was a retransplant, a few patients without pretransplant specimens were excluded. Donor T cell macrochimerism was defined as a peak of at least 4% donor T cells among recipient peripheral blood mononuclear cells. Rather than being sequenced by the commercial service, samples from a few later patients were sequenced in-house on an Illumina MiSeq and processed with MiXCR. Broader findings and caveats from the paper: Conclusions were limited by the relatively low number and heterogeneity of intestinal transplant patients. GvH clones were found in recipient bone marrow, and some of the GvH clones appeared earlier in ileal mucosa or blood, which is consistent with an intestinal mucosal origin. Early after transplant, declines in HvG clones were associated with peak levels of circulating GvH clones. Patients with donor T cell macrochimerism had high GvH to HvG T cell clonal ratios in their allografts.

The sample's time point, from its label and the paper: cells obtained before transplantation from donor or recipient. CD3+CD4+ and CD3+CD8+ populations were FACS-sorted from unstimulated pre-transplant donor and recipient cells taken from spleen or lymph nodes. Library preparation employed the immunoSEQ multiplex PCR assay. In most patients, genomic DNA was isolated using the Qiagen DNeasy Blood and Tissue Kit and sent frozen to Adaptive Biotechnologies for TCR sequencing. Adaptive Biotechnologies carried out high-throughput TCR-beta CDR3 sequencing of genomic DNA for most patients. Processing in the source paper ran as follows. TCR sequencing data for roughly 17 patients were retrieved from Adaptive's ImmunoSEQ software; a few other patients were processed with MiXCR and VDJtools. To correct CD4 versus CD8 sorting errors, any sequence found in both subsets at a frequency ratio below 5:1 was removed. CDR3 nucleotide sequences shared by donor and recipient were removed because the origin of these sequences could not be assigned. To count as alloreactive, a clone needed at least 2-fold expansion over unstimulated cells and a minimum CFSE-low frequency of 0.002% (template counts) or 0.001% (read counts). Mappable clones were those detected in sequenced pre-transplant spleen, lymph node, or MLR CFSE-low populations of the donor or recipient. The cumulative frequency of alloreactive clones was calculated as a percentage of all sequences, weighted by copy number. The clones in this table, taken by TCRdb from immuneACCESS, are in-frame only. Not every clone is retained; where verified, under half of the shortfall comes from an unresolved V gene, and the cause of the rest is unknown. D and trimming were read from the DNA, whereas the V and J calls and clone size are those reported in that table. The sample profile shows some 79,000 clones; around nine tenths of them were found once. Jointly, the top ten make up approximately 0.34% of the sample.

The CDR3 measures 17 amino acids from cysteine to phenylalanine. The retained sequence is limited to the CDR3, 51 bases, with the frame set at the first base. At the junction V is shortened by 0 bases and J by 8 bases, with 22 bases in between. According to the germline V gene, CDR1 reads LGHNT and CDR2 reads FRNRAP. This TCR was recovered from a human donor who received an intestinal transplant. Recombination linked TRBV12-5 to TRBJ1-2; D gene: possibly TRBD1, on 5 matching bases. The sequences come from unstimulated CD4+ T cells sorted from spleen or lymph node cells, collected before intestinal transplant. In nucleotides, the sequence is TGTGCTAGTGGTTTGGTACTGGGGCAGCCCAACCCCGTCGGCTACACCTTC. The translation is CASGLVLGQPNPVGYTF.